These 16 T cell receptor beta chains share one sample of origin, sequenced in a study of OX40 agonist ivuxolimab in advanced cancers. Sequencing was performed with immunoSEQ multiplex PCR; in TCRdb, only in-frame clones are kept and a portion is missing. The sample carries approximately 28,000 clones, approximately 81% recorded once. The sample in question was CD4+ or CD8+ T cells sorted from blood, obtained in a trial of the OX40 agonist ivuxolimab. These TCRs come from an adult with an advanced solid tumor such as melanoma, head and neck, liver or kidney cancer.

To note about this clone: The same CDR3 arises from other DNA sequences in this sample as well. J is TRBJ2-2 and V is TRBV6-5; D not certain. Trimming left V 0 bases short and J 5 bases short, with 1 base between. The CDR3 runs to 12 residues. Germline V gene sequence: CDR1 MNHEY, CDR2 SVGAGI. The CDR3 here is CASSYSTGELFF. DNA for the CDR3: TGTGCCAGCAGTTACTCAACCGGGGAGCTGTTTTTT.

V gene TRBV11-2 combines with J gene TRBJ2-7, with D possibly being TRBD2 (6 bases). The CDR3 sequence is 14 residues long. The V gene's germline CDR1 is SGHAT and CDR2 FQNNGV. V was cut by 4 bases and J by 0 bases, with 10 bases left in between. CDR3 in DNA: TGTGCCAGCAGCTGGGGCGGGATCTCCTACGAGCAGTACTTC. This encodes CASSWGGISYEQYF.

The chain is built from TRBV9 and TRBJ2-7, with a weak D call TRBD1 (6 bases). V was cut by 3 bases and J by 2 bases, with 18 bases left in between. From germline, CDR1 is SGDLS and CDR2 YYNGEE. The CDR3 spans 16 residues. CDR3 region: CASSARPTGIPYEQYF. CDR3 nucleotides: TGTGCCAGCAGCGCACGGCCCACAGGGATCCCCTACGAGCAGTACTTC.

The V and J genes are TRBV5-1 and TRBJ2-2; TRBD1 agrees at 9 bases. V trimming: 4 bases; J trimming: 4 bases; junction bases outside the gene matches: 11. The CDR3 contains 17 residues. CDR1 and CDR2 from the germline V gene are SGHRS and YFSETQ. The CDR3 nucleotides are TGCGCCAGCAGCATCCTACAGGGGGCCCCGAGCACCGGGGAGCTGTTTTTT. Protein: CASSILQGAPSTGELFF.

This clone occurred a few times. The rearrangement joins TRBV27 to TRBJ1-4; D uncertain. Germline V gene sequence: CDR1 MNHEY, CDR2 SMNVEV (reference sequence). Trimming took off 5 bases at V and 8 bases at J, with 12 bases between the two ends. The CDR3 has 13 residues. CDR3 amino acids: CASSALTQEKLFF. The CDR3 bases are TGTGCCAGCAGTGCCCTAACGCAGGAAAAACTGTTTTTT.

The chain joins TRBV6-4 to TRBJ2-3; tentative D call: TRBD2 (7 bases). The CDR3 spans 15 residues. V was pared by 6 bases and J by 1 base, with 14 bases between. The germline gives CDR1 MRHNA, CDR2 SNTAGT. CDR3 nucleotides: TGTGCCAGCAGCCAACTAGGGGGGGGCACAGATACGCAGTATTTT. Protein: CASSQLGGGTDTQYF.

The CDR3 DNA reads TGTGCCAGCAGCTTAGGCCCAGGGACGGAATTATACTTC. Its translation is CASSLGPGTELYF. This sequence joins TRBV11-3 and TRBJ2-4, with D perhaps given as TRBD1 or TRBD2 (5 bases each). Per the germline V gene, CDR1 is SGHNT and CDR2 is YENEEA. The CDR3 sequence is 13 residues long. V was cut by 1 base and J by 16 bases, with 17 bases left in between.

The rearrangement links TRBV19 to TRBJ2-7; D assignment may be TRBD1 or TRBD2 (5 bases each). The V end was cut by 10 bases, the J end by 4 bases, with 17 bases between. The CDR3 length is 13 residues. Looked up from germline, CDR1 is LNHDA and CDR2 is SQIVND (reference sequence). Here the CDR3 reads CATRGTVRYEQYF. The CDR3 DNA sequence: TGTGCCACACGGGGCACCGTTCGATACGAGCAGTACTTC.

The chain employs TRBV10-2 and TRBJ1-6; 7 bases match TRBD1. Losses at the gene ends were 10 bases for V and 8 bases for J; bases not matched to a gene: 11. The CDR3 covers 14 residues. CDR1 and CDR2 from the germline V gene are WSHSY and SAAADI. CDR3 coding DNA: TGCGCCACCCAGCCAGGGACAGACTATTCACCCCTCCACTTT. Encoded protein: CATQPGTDYSPLHF.

Only one count was recorded for this clone. This chain links TRBV4-2 with TRBJ2-1; the match to TRBD2 covers 7 bases. V dropped 4 bases and J dropped 8; count of bases not matched to a gene: 8. The CDR3 consists of 14 residues. CDR1 is LGHNA, CDR2 YNFKEQ, per germline. CDR3: CASSPTTSDHEQFF. CDR3 DNA sequence: TGTGCCAGCAGCCCTACCACTAGCGACCATGAGCAGTTCTTC.

This chain links TRBV25-1 with TRBJ2-5, with TRBD1 matching 9 bases. The germline gives CDR1 MGHDK, CDR2 SYGVNS. Unmatched junction bases numbered 0, after V lost 4 bases and J lost 3 bases. The CDR3 has 13 residues. The CDR3 region is CASSGQGEETQYF. The CDR3 nucleotides read TGTGCCAGCAGTGGACAGGGGGAAGAGACCCAGTACTTC. Full variable domain (outside the CDR3, taken from reference TRBV25-1 and TRBJ2-5): EADIYQTPRYLVIGTGKKITLECSQTMGHDKMYWYQQDPGMELHLIHYSYGVNSTEKGDLSSESTVSRIRTEHFPLTLESARPSHTSQYLCASSGQGEETQYFGPGTRLLVL.

The V gene is TRBV6-5, the J gene TRBJ2-7, with a possible D match to TRBD2 (5 bases). The germline CDR1 and CDR2 sequences are MNHEY and SVGAGI. The CDR3 loop spans 16 amino acids. V lost 3 bases, J lost 3 bases, and 18 bases lay in between. The CDR3 bases are TGTGCCAGCAGTTATGGGGATAGCGCCCTGGGCTACGAGCAGTACTTC. This translates into CASSYGDSALGYEQYF.

The chain links TRBV28 to TRBJ1-3; no clear D. CDR1 and CDR2 from the germline V gene are MDHEN and SYDVKM. Trimming took 4 bases from V and 9 from J, leaving 16 bases between them. The CDR3 has 14 amino acids. The CDR3 loop reads CASSSPVIKFTIYF. DNA of the CDR3: TGTGCCAGCAGTTCCCCTGTAATAAAATTCACCATATATTTT.

The gene calls are TRBV7-3 and TRBJ2-3, with D possibly TRBD2 on 7 matching bases. Germline-derived CDR1 and CDR2 are SGHTA and FQGTGA. V was cut by 5 bases and J by 4 bases, with 13 bases left in between. This CDR3 comprises 14 residues. Here the CDR3 DNA reads TGTGCCAGCAGCGGGAGGGGGGGACCAGATACGCAGTATTTT. As protein: CASSGRGGPDTQYF.

The genes are TRBV6-1 and TRBJ2-2; D unresolved. Between the trimmed V and J ends, which lost 1 base and 1 base, there was a span of 1 base. In germline, CDR1 is MNHNS, CDR2 SASEGT. The CDR3 length is 13 residues. The DNA for the CDR3 is TGTGCCAGCAGTGAAGGGAACACCGGGGAGCTGTTTTTT. Protein product: CASSEGNTGELFF.

The chain employs TRBV7-6 and TRBJ2-7, with 16 bases aligning to TRBD2. This CDR3 comprises 16 residues. The ends lost 4 bases at V and 7 bases at J; junction bases unmatched: 7. In germline, CDR1 is SGHVS, CDR2 FNYEAQ. The CDR3 coding sequence is TGTGCCAGCAGCTCGGGACTAGCGGGAGGGATCAGTGAGCAGTACTTC. Its protein product is CASSSGLAGGISEQYF.